Shown below are 31 T cell receptor beta chains from a single sample sequenced in a study of CD4 and CD8 cells across lung adenocarcinoma regions. TCRdb re-called the PCR reads with MiXCR, one entry per CDR3 protein. Here the sample spans some 10,000 distinct CDR3 sequences, over 45% being singletons. The source material was CD8+ T cells from the margin of a lung tumor. Receptors were obtained from a male donor with lung adenocarcinoma. The CD4 and CD8 labels of this study may be unreliable.

This sequence joins TRBV7-2 and TRBJ2-1, with TRBD1 as a possible D gene (5 bases). The V gene's germline CDR1 is SGHTA and CDR2 FQGNSA. The V and J ends lost 6 bases and 2 bases respectively, with 14 bases between them. The CDR3 totals 15 residues. The CDR3 loop reads CASRPQGSAYNEQFF. DNA for the CDR3: TGTGCCAGCAGGCCCCAGGGAAGCGCCTACAATGAGCAGTTCTTC.

A few counts support this clonotype. V and J are TRBV6-1 and TRBJ2-1; 10 bases align to TRBD2. V lost 7 bases and J lost 9; bases outside the gene matches: 9. The length of the CDR3 is 14 residues. The V gene's germline CDR1 is MNHNS and CDR2 SASEGT. CDR3 region: CASKPSGGRGEQFF. CDR3 in DNA: TGTGCCAGCAAGCCTAGCGGGGGCCGGGGTGAGCAGTTCTTC.

This clonotype was seen more than once but under ten times. The gene calls are TRBV4-1 and TRBJ2-7, with 9 bases that match TRBD2. Trimming cost V 4 bases and J 0 bases; bases outside gene matches: 19. The CDR3 is 20 residues long. Germline lookup yields CDR1 MGHRA and CDR2 YSYEKL. CDR3 bases: TGCGCCAGCAGCCGGGCACAGCGTTTGGACGCGGGGGGGAGCTCCTACGAGCAGTACTTC. Translated: CASSRAQRLDAGGSSYEQYF.

Worth noting for this clonotype: The junction shows a germline mismatch at one end, possibly a read error. This chain uses TRBV25-1 with TRBJ2-3; perhaps D is TRBD1 or TRBD2 (5 bases each). Germline CDR1 is MGHDK and CDR2 is SYGVNS. This CDR3 spans 14 amino acids. The CDR3, as DNA: TGTGCCAGCAGGGGACGGTGGGCCAAAGATATGCAGTATTTC. Residues: CASRGRWAKDMQYF.

This clonotype has only one observation. This rearrangement joins TRBV6-5 to TRBJ1-6; tentatively, D is TRBD1 (6 bases). This CDR3 contains 13 residues. Germline values: CDR1 MNHEY, CDR2 SVGAGI. The V end lost 4 bases, the J end lost 10 bases, and 11 bases lay between the germline ends. CDR3 DNA: TGTGCCAGCAGTTCCACAGGGATCTCACCCCTCCACTTT. It specifies CASSSTGISPLHF.

This clonotype was seen more than once but under ten times. A much larger clone differs from this one at a single base, so this may be a read error. The chain couples TRBV7-3 to TRBJ2-1, with D possibly TRBD1 on 5 matching bases. The J call may be wrong; the DNA end is better matched by TRBJ2-7. Per the germline V gene, CDR1 is SGHTA and CDR2 is FQGTGA. The CDR3 is 13 amino acids. The CDR3 protein is CASSFRLDNEQYF. CDR3 coding DNA: TGTGCCAGCAGCTTCAGGTTGGACAATGAGCAGTACTTC.

Details on this clonotype: Relative to the germline gene, one junction end is altered; a read error may explain this. V and J are TRBV10-3 and TRBJ2-4; D perhaps matches TRBD2 (5 bases). Germline V gene sequence: CDR1 ENHRY, CDR2 SYGVKD. CDR3 size: 13 residues. CDR3 sequence reads: CAWRLSAKNTQYF. The CDR3 DNA sequence: TGTGCCTGGAGGCTGTCAGCCAAAAACACTCAGTACTTC.

Comments on this clonotype: At one of its ends the junction is not consistent with the germline gene, which may arise from a read error. The genes are TRBV10-2 and TRBJ2-1; 12 bases fit TRBD2. The CDR3 consists of 16 residues. Germline assignment: CDR1 WSHSY and CDR2 SAAADI. Written as DNA, the CDR3 is TGCGCCAGCAGCCTAGCGGGGGGGAGCTCCTACGATGAGCAGTACTTT. It codes for CASSLAGGSSYDEQYF.

This sequence joins TRBV4-1 and TRBJ1-2, with 8 positions matching TRBD1. Germline CDR1 reads MGHRA; CDR2 reads YSYEKL. The trim removed 3 bases at V and 5 bases at J, leaving 5 bases unmatched. CDR3 length: 14 residues. The chain's CDR3 is CASSHPTGGYGYTF. CDR3 nucleotide sequence: TGCGCCAGCAGCCATCCAACAGGGGGTTATGGCTACACCTTC.

Notes on this clonotype: The junction departs from the called germline gene at one end, perhaps through a read error. The rearrangement uses TRBV6-1 and TRBJ2-2; the D call may be TRBD1 or TRBD2 (5 bases each). The CDR3 runs to 16 residues. CDR1 MNHNS and CDR2 SASEGT come from the germline V gene. The CDR3 reads CASSTQAGSRTGALYF. The CDR3 DNA reads TGTGCCAGCAGTACCCAAGCTGGGTCGCGTACCGGGGCGCTGTATTTT.

Sample share makes this clonotype medium-sized. In DNA, the CDR3 is TGTGCCAGCAGTTTTGGGACTAGCGGGAGTCAGTACTTC. Protein: CASSFGTSGSQYF. The chain links TRBV12-3 or TRBV12-4 to TRBJ2-4; 14 bases are shared with TRBD2. Unmatched junction bases numbered 1, after V lost 3 bases and J lost 12 bases. This CDR3 contains 13 residues.

The CDR3, as DNA: TGTGCCAGCAGCCCATCACAGGTCGACCCCCTGTTCTTC. Protein: CASSPSQVDPLFF. This chain joins TRBV11-3 and TRBJ2-1; D perhaps matches TRBD1 (5 bases). Trimming shortened V by 5 bases and J by 15 bases, and 20 bases separated the two germline ends. The CDR3 is 13 amino acids. Germline V gives CDR1 SGHNT, CDR2 YENEEA.

The V and J genes are TRBV7-2 and TRBJ2-1; D possibly corresponds to TRBD2 (6 bases). The DNA end lines up better with TRBJ2-7; the J call may be wrong. The CDR3 totals 15 residues. Germline CDR1 and CDR2: SGHTA and FQGNSA. CDR3 region: CASSLERAGTYEQYF. The CDR3 coding sequence is TGTGCCAGCAGCTTAGAAAGGGCGGGGACCTACGAGCAGTACTTC.

This chain connects TRBV28 to TRBJ2-2; unclear D gene. CDR3 length: 14 amino acids. The V end was cut by 3 bases, the J end by 2 bases, with 7 bases between. The germline gives CDR1 MDHEN, CDR2 SYDVKM. The CDR3 coding sequence is TGTGCCAGCAGTTTTAGGAGTAACACCGGGGAGCTGTTTTTT. Translating gives CASSFRSNTGELFF.

The CDR3 coding sequence is TGTGCCAGCGCCCCCAACTCTGGAAACACCATATATTTT. This gives the protein CASAPNSGNTIYF. The chain joins TRBV6-1 to TRBJ1-3; unclear D gene. CDR1 is MNHNS and CDR2 is SASEGT in the germline V gene. V was cut by 8 bases and J by 0 bases, with 8 bases left in between. The CDR3 has 13 residues.

This clonotype was detected only once. The chain combines TRBV27 with TRBJ2-3, with 10 bases lining up with TRBD2. Trimming took 6 bases from V and 10 from J; bases not matched to a gene: 13. Per germline, CDR1 MNHEY and CDR2 SMNVEV (reference sequence). This CDR3 comprises 15 residues. In nucleotides, the CDR3 is TGTGCCAGCAGGCAGACTAGCGGGTTCACCGGGGCGCAGTATTTT. It yields the protein CASRQTSGFTGAQYF.

V and J are TRBV10-1 and TRBJ2-1; D possibly matches TRBD1 or TRBD2 (5 bases each). Matching the DNA end better, TRBJ2-7 makes the J call doubtful. This CDR3 is 13 amino acids long. Germline CDR1 is WNHNN and CDR2 is SYGVQD (reference sequence). In DNA, the CDR3 is TGCGCCAGCAGCCAAGGGACCGCCTACGAGCAGTACTTC. Translating it yields CASSQGTAYEQYF.

This clonotype has more than one count but fewer than ten. V usage is TRBV6-1 and J usage is TRBJ2-1, with 7 positions matching TRBD2. CDR1 and CDR2 from the germline V gene are MNHNS and SASEGT. V lost 7 bases and J lost 4; bases outside the gene matches: 7. The CDR3 length is 14 residues. CDR3: CASTPSGTYNEQFF. In DNA, the CDR3 is TGTGCCAGCACGCCTAGCGGCACTTACAATGAGCAGTTCTTC.

In this sample, this clonotype is medium-sized. The J gene is TRBJ2-5, the V gene TRBV6-5; D unresolved. The CDR3 totals 17 residues. The V end lost 0 bases, the J end lost 3 bases, and 17 bases lay between the germline ends. The germline V gene encodes CDR1 MNHEY and CDR2 SVGAGI. Here the CDR3 DNA reads TGTGCCAGCAGTTACTCGAGTAGTGGGGATTGGGAAGAGACCCAGTACTTC. Translating gives CASSYSSSGDWEETQYF.

This clonotype was detected only a few times. The CDR3 here is CASSYGGYDTEAFF. In DNA form, the CDR3 reads TGTGCCAGCAGTTACGGGGGATACGACACTGAAGCTTTCTTT. This chain connects TRBV6-5 to TRBJ1-1; possibly TRBD1 for D (5 bases). CDR1 MNHEY and CDR2 SVGAGI come from the germline V gene. The length of the CDR3 is 14 residues. The germline V and J ends were trimmed by 2 bases and 3 bases, with 10 bases remaining between them.

The chain is built from TRBV3-1 and TRBJ2-1, with a weak D call TRBD2 (6 bases). Trimming pared 4 bases from V and 12 bases from J, leaving 16 bases between. Germline CDR1 and CDR2: LGHDT and YNNKEL (reference sequence). The CDR3 consists of 13 residues. CDR3 bases: TGTGCCAGCAGCCCCCCCACGGGAGAGGGGCAGTTCTTC. Encoded protein: CASSPPTGEGQFF.

As regards this clonotype: Mismatch with germline at one junction end may stem from a read error. The J gene is TRBJ2-3, the V gene TRBV10-3; tentative D call: TRBD2 (5 bases). The CDR3 is made up of 13 amino acids. The germline gives CDR1 ENHRY, CDR2 SYGVKD. CDR3 residues: CAIGVPSQDTQYF. For the CDR3, the DNA is TGTGCCATCGGGGTCCCTAGCCAAGATACGCAGTACTTT.

This clonotype was seen just once. This may come from a read error, since a much larger clone is one base off. This rearrangement joins TRBV11-2 to TRBJ2-1, with D hard to call. The CDR3 loop spans 11 amino acids. The germline CDR1 and CDR2 sequences are SGHAT and FQNNGV. The CDR3 loop is CASSSGPAQLF. DNA of the CDR3: TGTGCCAGCAGCTCCGGGCCGGCGCAGCTCTTC.

This clonotype rates as medium-sized. The V gene is TRBV12-3 or TRBV12-4, the J gene TRBJ2-5; 7 nucleotides line up with TRBD1. The junction had 8 bases not matched to a gene; V was cut back by 3 bases and J by 4 bases. The length of the CDR3 is 15 residues. The CDR3 DNA is TGTGCCAGCAGTTTCGGGATGACAGGGCGAGAGACCCAGTACTTC. Amino acids: CASSFGMTGRETQYF.

Sample share makes this clonotype medium-sized. The rearrangement links TRBV6-2 or TRBV6-3 to TRBJ2-3, with TRBD2 identical over 10 bases. V lost 5 bases and J lost 7; bases outside the gene matches: 6. CDR3 length: 14 amino acids. Germline lookup yields CDR1 MNHEY and CDR2 SVGEGT. The DNA of the CDR3 is TGTGCCAGCAGTCCAGCGGGAGGGCCACATACGCAGTATTTT. Amino acids: CASSPAGGPHTQYF.

The chain employs TRBV10-3 and TRBJ2-3; D unresolved. Trimming removed 7 bases at V and 2 bases at J, with 10 bases between. CDR3 length: 13 residues. CDR1 and CDR2 from the germline V gene are ENHRY and SYGVKD. The CDR3 DNA follows: TGTGCCATCATGGGCGTTTTCACAGATACGCAGTATTTT. Its protein is CAIMGVFTDTQYF.

This clonotype was detected ten times or more. The chain recombines TRBV6-1 with TRBJ2-7, with D perhaps matching TRBD2 (6 bases). CDR1 and CDR2 (germline): MNHNS, SASEGT. The CDR3 has 15 amino acids. V was clipped by 3 bases and J by 1 base, with 13 bases between them. The CDR3 is CASSDFGGASYEQYF. As DNA, the CDR3 is TGTGCCAGCAGTGATTTTGGCGGGGCATCCTACGAGCAGTACTTC.

This clonotype was observed at least ten times. CDR3 loop: CASSDLLLGTGELFF. The CDR3 DNA sequence: TGCGCCAGCAGTGACTTGTTATTGGGGACCGGGGAGCTGTTTTTT. The rearrangement uses TRBV10-1 and TRBJ2-2, with D unresolved. Germline V gene sequence: CDR1 WNHNN, CDR2 SYGVQD (reference sequence). This CDR3 is built from 15 residues. With 3 bases removed from V and 5 bases from J, the gap between germline ends came to 13 bases.

Details on this clonotype: Germline is not matched at one junction end, which may reflect a read error. The J gene is TRBJ2-1, the V gene TRBV12-3 or TRBV12-4, with a tentative D call TRBD2 (7 bases). This CDR3 comprises 15 residues. CDR3 protein: CASSALGGGTDEQFF. As DNA, the CDR3 is TGTGCCAGCAGTGCCCTAGGGGGAGGGACCGATGAGCAGTTTTTT.

The V and J genes are TRBV6-5 and TRBJ1-2; D call uncertain. V was pared by 0 bases and J by 10 bases, with 15 bases between. This CDR3 contains 14 residues. In germline, CDR1 is MNHEY, CDR2 SVGAGI. CDR3 sequence (DNA): TGTGCCAGCAGTTACTCGATAGGGCTCGGTTTCTACACCTTC. Its translation: CASSYSIGLGFYTF.

This chain uses TRBV11-3 with TRBJ2-1; 8 nucleotides agree with TRBD2. Germline lookup yields CDR1 SGHNT and CDR2 YENEEA. V dropped 1 base and J dropped 7; count of bases not matched to a gene: 9. The CDR3 contains 16 residues. CDR3 region: CASSLALAELVNEQFF. CDR3 DNA sequence: TGTGCCAGCAGCTTAGCACTAGCGGAGCTGGTGAATGAGCAGTTCTTC.